This is a list of T cell receptor beta chains from one sample in a study of post-analysis software for immune sequencing data. MiXCR, run by TCRdb on the PCR reads, gives a single entry per CDR3 protein. The sample yields roughly 400,000 distinct CDR3 sequences, more than 30% seen once. Sequenced material: blood. The receptors derive from a girl between 2 and 10 years old with multiple sclerosis. Each CDR3 is given with its conserved first and last residue. D genes are given only for firm matches. Clone size is shown for a subset of rows, as once, few, many or a class of expanded clone.

-	TRBJ2-3	TRBV9	-	CASSVRQESSTDTQYF	TGTGCCAGCAGCGTTAGGCAGGAATCTAGCACAGATACGCAGTATTTT
TRBD1	TRBJ2-7	TRBV4-3	-	CASSQDKTGDNEQYF	TGCGCCAGCAGCCAAGATAAGACAGGGGACAACGAGCAGTACTTC
TRBD1	TRBJ2-5	TRBV6-6	-	CASSLTGEQETQYF	TGTGCCAGCAGTCTCACAGGGGAACAAGAGACCCAGTACTTC
-	TRBJ2-1	TRBV12-3/TRBV12-4	many	CASKLRDGGYNEQFF	TGTGCCAGCAAACTCCGGGACGGCGGATACAATGAGCAGTTCTTC
-	TRBJ1-4	TRBV7-8	-	CASSLVSGEKLFF	TGTGCCAGCAGCTTAGTATCCGGCGAAAAGCTGTTTTTT
TRBD2	TRBJ2-1	TRBV28	few	CASNSGMTTILYNEQFF	TGTGCCAGCAATAGCGGGATGACCACTATCCTCTACAATGAGCAGTTCTTC
-	TRBJ2-7	TRBV29-1	-	CSVEGPGLSSRYEQYF	TGCAGCGTTGAAGGTCCGGGATTAAGTTCGCGCTACGAGCAGTACTTC
-	TRBJ2-7	TRBV20-1	few	CSASENVYEQYF	TGCAGTGCTAGTGAAAACGTCTACGAGCAGTACTTC
-	TRBJ2-1	TRBV7-3	-	CASSLMGLKDEQFF	TGTGCCAGCAGTCTCATGGGACTTAAAGATGAGCAGTTCTTC
-	TRBJ2-7	TRBV5-6	-	CASSLGFGGTNYEQYF	TGTGCCAGCAGCTTGGGATTCGGGGGAACCAACTACGAGCAGTACTTC
-	TRBJ2-3	TRBV14	-	CASSQDGWYPSTDTQYF	TGTGCCAGCAGCCAAGATGGATGGTATCCTAGCACAGATACGCAGTATTTT
TRBD2	TRBJ2-1	TRBV6-4	few	CASSPYLAGVRFF	TGTGCCAGCAGCCCCTATCTAGCGGGGGTTAGGTTCTTC